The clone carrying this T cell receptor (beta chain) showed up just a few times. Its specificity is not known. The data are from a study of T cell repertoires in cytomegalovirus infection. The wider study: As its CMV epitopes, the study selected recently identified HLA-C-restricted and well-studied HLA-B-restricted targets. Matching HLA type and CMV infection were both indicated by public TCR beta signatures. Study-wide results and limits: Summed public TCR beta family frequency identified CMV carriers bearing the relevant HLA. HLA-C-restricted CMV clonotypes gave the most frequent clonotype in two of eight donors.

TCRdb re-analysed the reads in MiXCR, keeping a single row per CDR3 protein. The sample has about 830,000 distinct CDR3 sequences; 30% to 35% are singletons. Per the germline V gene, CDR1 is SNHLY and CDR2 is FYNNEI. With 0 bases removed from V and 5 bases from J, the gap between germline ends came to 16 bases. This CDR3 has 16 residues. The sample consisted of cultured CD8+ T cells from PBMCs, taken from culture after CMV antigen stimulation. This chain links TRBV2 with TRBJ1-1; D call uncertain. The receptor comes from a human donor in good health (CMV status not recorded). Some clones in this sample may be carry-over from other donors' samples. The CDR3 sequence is CASSEASKGVRTEAFF. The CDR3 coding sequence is TGTGCCAGCAGTGAAGCTAGTAAGGGCGTGAGGACTGAAGCTTTCTTT.